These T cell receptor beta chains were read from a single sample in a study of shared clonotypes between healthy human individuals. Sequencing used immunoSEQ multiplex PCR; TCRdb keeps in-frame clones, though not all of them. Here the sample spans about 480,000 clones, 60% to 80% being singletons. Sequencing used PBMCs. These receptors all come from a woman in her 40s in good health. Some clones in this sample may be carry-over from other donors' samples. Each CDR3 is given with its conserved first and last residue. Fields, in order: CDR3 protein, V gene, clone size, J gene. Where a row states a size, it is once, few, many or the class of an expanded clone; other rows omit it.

CDR3aa: CASSRTSGSTDTQYF; v_gene: TRBV7-9; abundance: many; j_gene: TRBJ2-3
CDR3aa: CASSLRKGQGAYSNQPQHF; v_gene: TRBV19; abundance: NA; j_gene: TRBJ1-5
CDR3aa: CASSLDWTIYF; v_gene: TRBV7-9; abundance: NA; j_gene: TRBJ1-3
CDR3aa: CAWSQGGKNTEAFF; v_gene: TRBV30; abundance: few; j_gene: TRBJ1-1
CDR3aa: CASSPPTGSSGANVLTF; v_gene: TRBV18; abundance: NA; j_gene: TRBJ2-6
CDR3aa: CASSLLAGEEAFF; v_gene: TRBV28; abundance: NA; j_gene: TRBJ1-1
CDR3aa: CASRQEGGLETQYF; v_gene: TRBV2; abundance: NA; j_gene: TRBJ2-5
CDR3aa: CASSPRPGGSYNEQFF; v_gene: TRBV18; abundance: NA; j_gene: TRBJ2-1
CDR3aa: CATRGYNEQFF; v_gene: TRBV19; abundance: medium-sized; j_gene: TRBJ2-1
CDR3aa: CASSLVPSGRAGDEQFF; v_gene: TRBV5-1; abundance: once; j_gene: TRBJ2-1
CDR3aa: CASSLGVWREDTYEQYF; v_gene: TRBV7-3; abundance: many; j_gene: TRBJ2-7
CDR3aa: CASSLAGGSSYNEQFF; v_gene: TRBV5-1; abundance: NA; j_gene: TRBJ2-1
CDR3aa: CASSSSSGRAGEQYF; v_gene: TRBV7-9; abundance: NA; j_gene: TRBJ2-7
CDR3aa: CASSESTRLAGVKGEQYF; v_gene: TRBV10-1; abundance: once; j_gene: TRBJ2-7
CDR3aa: CASSLSGPSYEQYF; v_gene: TRBV11-2; abundance: NA; j_gene: TRBJ2-7
CDR3aa: CASSPGQKETQYF; v_gene: TRBV7-6; abundance: few; j_gene: TRBJ2-5
CDR3aa: CASSSKRGAYNEQFF; v_gene: TRBV11-2; abundance: once; j_gene: TRBJ2-1
CDR3aa: CASSSFDNYEQYF; v_gene: TRBV27; abundance: once; j_gene: TRBJ2-7
CDR3aa: CASNLGLAGTNTQYF; v_gene: TRBV28; abundance: NA; j_gene: TRBJ2-3
CDR3aa: CAWSVPTGSSYEQYF; v_gene: TRBV30; abundance: NA; j_gene: TRBJ2-7
CDR3aa: CASSLRQAGQPQHF; v_gene: TRBV7-8; abundance: NA; j_gene: TRBJ1-5
CDR3aa: CASSPLGSGGTDTQYF; v_gene: TRBV18; abundance: NA; j_gene: TRBJ2-3
CDR3aa: CAISPGGARLDEQYF; v_gene: TRBV10-3; abundance: NA; j_gene: TRBJ2-7
CDR3aa: CAISEEAARSYEQYF; v_gene: TRBV10-3; abundance: NA; j_gene: TRBJ2-7
CDR3aa: CASSPSMHTQYF; v_gene: TRBV18; abundance: few; j_gene: TRBJ2-3
CDR3aa: CASSQTGAETQYF; v_gene: TRBV7-3; abundance: NA; j_gene: TRBJ2-5
CDR3aa: CASSLRGPLDEQYF; v_gene: TRBV7-3; abundance: NA; j_gene: TRBJ2-7
CDR3aa: CASSQFHCNQPQHF; v_gene: TRBV23-1; abundance: NA; j_gene: TRBJ1-5
CDR3aa: CATSRGQGGKGNTQYF; v_gene: TRBV15; abundance: NA; j_gene: TRBJ2-3
CDR3aa: CSVVRDIWGEQYF; v_gene: TRBV29-1; abundance: NA; j_gene: TRBJ2-7
CDR3aa: CASSSGPRYEQYF; v_gene: TRBV11-1; abundance: NA; j_gene: TRBJ2-7
CDR3aa: CASSPRANTEAFF; v_gene: TRBV18; abundance: once; j_gene: TRBJ1-1
CDR3aa: CGSEGSYNSPLHF; v_gene: TRBV28; abundance: NA; j_gene: TRBJ1-6
CDR3aa: CASSRFPGLAGTRVCTGELFF; v_gene: TRBV4-1; abundance: NA; j_gene: TRBJ2-2
CDR3aa: CASSLGTGGNNQPQHF; v_gene: TRBV27; abundance: once; j_gene: TRBJ1-5
CDR3aa: CASRYRGGMNTEAFF; v_gene: TRBV6-1; abundance: NA; j_gene: TRBJ1-1
CDR3aa: CASSGTLPEQYF; v_gene: TRBV6-1; abundance: NA; j_gene: TRBJ2-7
CDR3aa: CASSGANVLTF; v_gene: TRBV5-6; abundance: NA; j_gene: TRBJ2-6
CDR3aa: CASSQEPGAESYNEQFF; v_gene: TRBV4-1; abundance: NA; j_gene: TRBJ2-1
CDR3aa: CAISESSNEQYF; v_gene: TRBV10-3; abundance: NA; j_gene: TRBJ2-7
CDR3aa: CASSHGTSGRGDQETQYF; v_gene: TRBV27; abundance: NA; j_gene: TRBJ2-5
CDR3aa: CASSEWGGSYGYTF; v_gene: TRBV25-1; abundance: NA; j_gene: TRBJ1-2
CDR3aa: CASSFSEGNEQFF; v_gene: TRBV7-2; abundance: NA; j_gene: TRBJ2-1
CDR3aa: CASSRRLDRGKNIQYF; v_gene: TRBV7-2; abundance: NA; j_gene: TRBJ2-4
CDR3aa: CASTPHGPGLASYNEQFF; v_gene: TRBV4-3; abundance: NA; j_gene: TRBJ2-1
CDR3aa: CSVSEGRDTEAFF; v_gene: TRBV29-1; abundance: NA; j_gene: TRBJ1-1
CDR3aa: CASSPVPTPGTHDGYTF; v_gene: TRBV18; abundance: once; j_gene: TRBJ1-2
CDR3aa: CASSSLTQGNEAFF; v_gene: TRBV7-9; abundance: NA; j_gene: TRBJ1-1